The 31 T cell receptor beta chains below were found in one sample sequenced in a study of blood T cell repertoires in COVID-19. TCRdb's copy holds only in-frame clones and misses some; the assay was immunoSEQ multiplex PCR. The data contain tens of thousands of clones, 88% of them singletons. The sample taken for sequencing was peripheral blood. These receptors all stem from a human donor in a cohort sampled during active COVID-19.

The chain uses TRBV18 and TRBJ1-6; perhaps TRBD1 as D (6 bases). CDR3 length equals 14 residues. Looked up from germline, CDR1 is KGHSH and CDR2 is LQKENI. Trimming took off 6 bases at V and 11 bases at J, with 17 bases between the two ends. The CDR3 region is CASSPGQTPTPLHF. For the CDR3, the DNA is TGTGCCAGCTCCCCGGGACAAACGCCTACACCCCTCCACTTT.

V and J are TRBV5-4 and TRBJ1-2, with D perhaps TRBD1 (6 bases). The germline V and J ends were trimmed by 4 bases and 4 bases, with 17 bases remaining between them. The CDR3 is 15 amino acids. From germline, CDR1 is SGHNT and CDR2 YYREEE (reference sequence). This chain's CDR3 is CASSLGDRLSYGYTF. In nucleotides, the CDR3 is TGTGCCAGCAGCCTAGGCGACAGGCTCTCCTATGGCTACACCTTC.

The chain joins TRBV6-2 or TRBV6-3 to TRBJ2-2; 10 positions match TRBD1. This CDR3 has 16 residues. Trimming at V came to 6 bases and at J to 5 bases, leaving 9 bases not matched to a gene. Germline loops: CDR1 MNHEY, CDR2 SVGEGT. CDR3 DNA sequence: TGTGCCAGCAGCTCCTATGGGACAGGGGTGACCGGGGAGCTGTTTTTT. This encodes CASSSYGTGVTGELFF.

The count of this clone is one. V usage is TRBV6-5 and J usage is TRBJ1-2; possible D gene TRBD1, 6 bases. Per germline, CDR1 MNHEY and CDR2 SVGAGI. V lost 6 bases, J lost 8 bases, and 16 bases lay in between. The CDR3 has 13 residues. The CDR3 DNA reads TGTGCCAGCAGCCCCGGGACATCGGCGGGCTACACCTTC. This encodes CASSPGTSAGYTF.

This clone is a singleton in its sample. J is TRBJ2-7 and V is TRBV13, with 7 bases aligning to TRBD2. This CDR3 is built from 15 residues. V lost 3 bases, J lost 5 bases, and 10 bases stayed unmatched. The germline V gene encodes CDR1 PRHDT and CDR2 FYEKMQ (reference sequence). In DNA form, the CDR3 reads TGTGCCAGCAGCTTCCATCAGGGTGGGGGGGACGAGCAGTACTTC. Translating gives CASSFHQGGGDEQYF.

J is TRBJ2-3 and V is TRBV10-2; D gene ambiguous. Looked up from germline, CDR1 is WSHSY and CDR2 is SAAADI. The CDR3 is 10 amino acids. V was trimmed by 8 bases and J by 6 bases, leaving 6 bases between them. CDR3 in DNA: TGCGCCAGCGGAGCGGATACGCAGTATTTT. It yields the protein CASGADTQYF.

The chain is built from TRBV5-1 and TRBJ2-2; D remains unclear. This CDR3 contains 14 residues. Germline V gene sequence: CDR1 SGHRS, CDR2 YFSETQ. With 0 bases removed from V and 2 bases from J, the gap between germline ends came to 5 bases. The CDR3 spells CASSLARNTGELFF. The DNA of the CDR3 is TGCGCCAGCAGCTTGGCCAGAAACACCGGGGAGCTGTTTTTT.

This clone appeared once. J is TRBJ2-7 and V is TRBV19; the match to TRBD1 covers 8 bases. With 6 bases clipped from V and 4 bases from J, the junction kept 8 bases outside the gene matches. Germline CDR1 is LNHDA and CDR2 is SQIVND (reference sequence). This CDR3 spans 14 amino acids. Here the CDR3 reads CASRAGTGSYEQYF. DNA for the CDR3: TGTGCCAGTAGAGCCGGGACAGGTTCTTACGAGCAGTACTTC.

This chain links TRBV5-6 with TRBJ2-7, with D possibly TRBD1 on 6 matching bases. With 1 base removed from V and 0 bases from J, the gap between germline ends came to 14 bases. From germline, CDR1 is SGHDT and CDR2 YYEEEE. The CDR3 sequence is 16 residues long. DNA for the CDR3: TGTGCCAGCAGCTTGATACAGGGCATAATCTCCTACGAGCAGTACTTC. Residues: CASSLIQGIISYEQYF.

The chain combines TRBV9 with TRBJ2-3, with 12 bases lining up with TRBD2. V lost 0 bases to trimming and J lost 2 bases; unmatched junction nucleotides: 4. The CDR3 runs to 17 residues. Germline lookup yields CDR1 SGDLS and CDR2 YYNGEE. The CDR3 nucleotides read TGTGCCAGCAGCGTAGACCTAGCGGGGGGGTTCACAGATACGCAGTATTTT. Encoded protein: CASSVDLAGGFTDTQYF.

The genes are TRBV3-1 (or the pseudogene TRBV3-2) and TRBJ2-1; 9 bases are shared with TRBD1. Trimming removed 1 base from V and 5 bases from J; junction bases left unmatched: 0. CDR3 size: 14 residues. CDR1 is LGHDT, CDR2 YNNKEL, per germline (reference sequence). The CDR3 region has the DNA TGTGCCAGCAGCCAAGGGACAGGGGACAATGAGCAGTTCTTC. Its protein product is CASSQGTGDNEQFF.

The chain couples TRBV11-2 to TRBJ2-7; TRBD2 aligns across 9 bases. In germline, CDR1 is SGHAT, CDR2 FQNNGV. CDR3 length: 15 amino acids. The V and J ends lost 3 bases and 5 bases, in that order; junction bases with no gene match: 8. The CDR3 sequence: CASSFGSGSSNEQYF. As DNA, the CDR3 is TGTGCCAGCAGCTTCGGTAGCGGGAGTAGCAACGAGCAGTACTTC. The full variable domain, its missing parts supplied by reference TRBV11-2 and TRBJ2-7, is EAGVAQSPRYKIIEKRQSVAFWCNPISGHATLYWYQQILGQGPKLLIQFQNNGVVDDSQLPKDRFSAERLKGVDSTLKIQPAKLEDSAVYLCASSFGSGSSNEQYFGPGTRLTVT.

This chain connects TRBV6-6 to TRBJ2-2; 9 bases are shared with TRBD1. CDR1 is MNHNY, CDR2 SVGAGI, per germline (reference sequence). Trimming at V came to 6 bases and at J to 5 bases, leaving 7 bases not matched to a gene. The CDR3 is 15 residues long. CDR3 protein: CASSPKTGGTGELFF. The CDR3 nucleotides read TGTGCCAGCAGCCCAAAGACAGGGGGAACCGGGGAGCTGTTTTTT.

In its sample, this clone was seen a few times. This chain joins TRBV10-2 and TRBJ2-2; D might be TRBD1 (5 bases). Germline V lookup: CDR1 WSHSY, CDR2 SAAADI. The CDR3 runs 14 residues. With 3 bases removed from V and 3 bases from J, the gap between germline ends came to 8 bases. CDR3 region: CASSDRVDTGELFF. The DNA for the CDR3 is TGCGCCAGCAGTGACAGGGTGGACACCGGGGAGCTGTTTTTT.

This chain connects TRBV30 to TRBJ1-3, with D uncertain. CDR3 length: 16 residues. Per germline, CDR1 GTSNPN and CDR2 SVGIG (reference sequence). Trimming took off 1 base at V and 0 bases at J, with 13 bases between the two ends. The CDR3 loop reads CAWSALTHSSGNTIYF. The CDR3 DNA follows: TGTGCCTGGAGTGCCCTGACCCACAGCTCTGGAAACACCATATATTTT.

V gene TRBV15 combines with J gene TRBJ1-2; a weak D match, TRBD1 (6 bases). Germline V gene data show CDR1 as LNHNV and CDR2 as YYDKDF (reference sequence). Trimming pared 3 bases from V and 7 bases from J, leaving 15 bases between. This CDR3 has 14 amino acids. The CDR3, as DNA: TGTGCCACCAGCAGCGACAAGCTCAGGGGTGGCTACACCTTC. Translation gives CATSSDKLRGGYTF.

This clone was observed a single time. The DNA for the CDR3 is TGCGCCAGCAGTCAACTACTAGCGGGAGGGATCACAGATACGCAGTATTTT. Translation: CASSQLLAGGITDTQYF. The V gene is TRBV5-1, the J gene TRBJ2-3; 13 bases fit TRBD2. Trimming cost V 5 bases and J 2 bases; bases outside gene matches: 8. CDR3 size: 17 residues. The germline V gene has CDR1 SGHRS and CDR2 YFSETQ.

The genes are TRBV5-1 and TRBJ2-7; D perhaps matches TRBD1 (5 bases). Germline CDR1 and CDR2: SGHRS and YFSETQ. The CDR3 sequence is 12 residues long. The V gene lost 0 bases and the J gene lost 7 bases, with 8 bases spanning the gap. The CDR3 protein is CASSLEAGEQYF. CDR3 coding DNA: TGCGCCAGCAGCTTGGAGGCAGGGGAGCAGTACTTC.

The chain links TRBV5-6 to TRBJ2-1; 12 bases fit TRBD2. J gave up 8 bases and V 1 base, and 7 bases lay outside the gene matches. In germline, CDR1 is SGHDT, CDR2 YYEEEE. The CDR3 totals 16 residues. CDR3 sequence (DNA): TGTGCCAGCAGCTTGCTGACTAGCGGGAGTGGCCATGAGCAGTTCTTC. Translation: CASSLLTSGSGHEQFF.

This chain joins TRBV5-1 and TRBJ1-4; D is unclear. The CDR3 totals 15 residues. The V end lost 4 bases, the J end lost 0 bases, and 10 bases lay between the germline ends. Germline values: CDR1 SGHRS, CDR2 YFSETQ. CDR3 sequence: CASSLGRATNEKLFF. For the CDR3, the DNA is TGCGCCAGCAGCCTAGGGAGAGCAACTAATGAAAAACTGTTTTTT.

The chain employs TRBV28 and TRBJ2-2; 7 nucleotides align to TRBD1. The J segment lost 4 bases and the V segment lost 10 bases, leaving 12 bases of the junction unmatched. The CDR3 has 15 residues. Germline CDR1 and CDR2: MDHEN and SYDVKM. In DNA, the CDR3 is TGTGCCACAACCGACAGGGTTCAAGGCACCGGGGAGCTGTTTTTT. Its protein is CATTDRVQGTGELFF.

V is TRBV19 and J is TRBJ2-1, with 10 bases lining up with TRBD1. The V gene's germline CDR1 is LNHDA and CDR2 SQIVND (reference sequence). V lost 6 bases, J lost 3 bases, and 8 bases stayed unmatched. The CDR3 loop spans 16 amino acids. The CDR3 here is CASRDAGTGDYNEQFF. The CDR3, as DNA: TGTGCCAGTAGGGACGCCGGGACAGGGGACTACAATGAGCAGTTCTTC.

This chain joins TRBV7-2 and TRBJ1-3; TRBD1 aligns across 7 bases. V lost 0 bases, J lost 4 bases, and 18 bases stayed unmatched. The germline CDR1 and CDR2 sequences are SGHTA and FQGNSA. This CDR3 region has 20 residues. The CDR3 region is CASSLAGWLSPGQPGNTIYF. The DNA of the CDR3 is TGTGCCAGCAGCTTAGCGGGGTGGTTGAGCCCGGGACAGCCAGGAAACACCATATATTTT.

The chain couples TRBV20-1 to TRBJ1-2; tentative D call: TRBD1 (6 bases). Per the germline V gene, CDR1 is DFQATT and CDR2 is SNEGSKA (reference sequence). Between the trimmed V and J ends, which lost 3 bases and 8 bases, there was a span of 10 bases. This CDR3 has 11 residues. CDR3: CSARNREGYTF. DNA of the CDR3: TGCAGTGCTAGGAACAGGGAGGGCTACACCTTC.

The V gene is TRBV7-8, the J gene TRBJ2-3; maybe TRBD1 (5 bases). Germline lookup yields CDR1 SGHVS and CDR2 FQNEAQ. V dropped 2 bases and J dropped 0 bases, with 18 bases sitting between them. The CDR3 is 18 residues long. CDR3: CASSLRRGDPSSTDTQYF. CDR3 nucleotide sequence: TGTGCCAGCAGCTTAAGAAGGGGCGACCCCTCTAGCACAGATACGCAGTATTTT.

The chain has TRBV10-2 and TRBJ1-1; the D gene is possibly TRBD1 (5 bases). V lost 4 bases to trimming and J lost 0 bases, with 12 bases between them. From germline, CDR1 is WSHSY and CDR2 SAAADI. The CDR3 consists of 15 residues. CDR3 residues: CASSVTVPMNTEAFF. CDR3 DNA: TGCGCCAGCAGTGTGACAGTCCCAATGAACACTGAAGCTTTCTTT.

This clone was seen only a few times. This chain links TRBV5-6 with TRBJ1-5; TRBD1 might be the D (6 bases). CDR3 size: 16 residues. From germline, CDR1 is SGHDT and CDR2 YYEEEE. V was pared by 1 base and J by 0 bases, with 11 bases between. This CDR3 is CASSLQGMGSNQPQHF. The CDR3 DNA reads as TGTGCCAGCAGCTTGCAGGGGATGGGTAGCAATCAGCCCCAGCATTTT.

The J gene is TRBJ2-7, the V gene TRBV6-1; 12 bases are shared with TRBD1. The germline V gene has CDR1 MNHNS and CDR2 SASEGT. The ends lost 4 bases at V and 4 bases at J; junction bases unmatched: 8. This CDR3 has 16 residues. CDR3 sequence reads: CASSVAGTGGTYEQYF. CDR3 DNA sequence: TGTGCCAGCAGTGTCGCCGGGACAGGGGGCACGTACGAGCAGTACTTC.

The V call is TRBV7-8, the J call TRBJ2-5; the D gene is possibly TRBD2 (7 bases). Trimming removed 8 bases from V and 1 base from J, with 11 bases in between. The CDR3 is made up of 13 amino acids. Germline CDR1 reads SGHVS; CDR2 reads FQNEAQ. The CDR3 sequence: CASGRGRQETQYF. For the CDR3, the DNA is TGTGCCAGCGGGCGGGGGCGCCAAGAGACCCAGTACTTC. The variable domain in full, with the rest retrieved from reference TRBV7-8 and TRBJ2-5, is GAGVSQSPRYKVAKRGQDVALRCDPISGHVSLFWYQQALGQGPEFLTYFQNEAQLDKSGLPSDRFFAERPEGSVSTLKIQRTQQEDSAVYLCASGRGRQETQYFGPGTRLLVL.

This clone appeared a single time. The genes are TRBV7-2 and TRBJ2-2, with D tentatively TRBD1 (5 bases). Trimming removed 5 bases from V and 1 base from J, with 11 bases in between. The CDR3 spans 15 residues. CDR1 and CDR2 from the germline V gene are SGHTA and FQGNSA. The CDR3 loop reads CASSLSGMNTGELFF. The CDR3 DNA reads TGTGCCAGCAGCCTCTCAGGGATGAACACCGGGGAGCTGTTTTTT.

This chain connects TRBV11-1 to TRBJ2-5; 10 positions agree with TRBD2. V was pared by 4 bases and J by 4 bases, with 9 bases of the junction left unmatched. Germline CDR1 SGHAT, CDR2 FQDESV (reference sequence). This CDR3 has 16 residues. This CDR3 reads CASSSGLAELPETQYF. CDR3 coding DNA: TGTGCCAGCAGCTCCGGACTAGCGGAACTCCCAGAGACCCAGTACTTC.